Below, one T cell receptor (beta chain) is given with its context. The target antigen is unknown. The data stem from a study of Ad26.COV2.S vaccination and SARS-CoV-2 variants. About the study: Ad26.COV2.S, an intramuscular injection, was given once or twice 56 days apart. Study results and caveats: People who got the vaccine or the placebo had similar non-spike TCR breadth.

Specified treatment: roughly 20 received Ad26.COV2.S at low or high dose, single or two shots; five or six received placebo; per-sample allocation not given. Day 63 after the first injection of vaccine or placebo was the sampling time. Only in-frame clones appear in the TCRdb table, and some are missing; sequencing was by immunoSEQ multiplex PCR. This sample has fewer than 400,000 clones, with about 86% found just once. This CDR3 region has 14 residues. Germline V lookup: CDR1 LNHDA, CDR2 SQIVND (reference sequence). V lost 7 bases and J 1 base, leaving 11 bases between the germline ends. The source material was peripheral blood, sampled in a trial of Ad26.COV2.S vaccine versus placebo. The chain couples TRBV19 to TRBJ2-1; D possibly corresponds to TRBD2 (5 bases). The receptor was isolated from a person aged 18-60 years who received the Ad26.COV2.S COVID-19 vaccine or a placebo. As DNA, the CDR3 is TGTGCCAGTAATGGACTTTCATCCTACAATGAGCAGTTCTTC. It is translated as CASNGLSSYNEQFF.